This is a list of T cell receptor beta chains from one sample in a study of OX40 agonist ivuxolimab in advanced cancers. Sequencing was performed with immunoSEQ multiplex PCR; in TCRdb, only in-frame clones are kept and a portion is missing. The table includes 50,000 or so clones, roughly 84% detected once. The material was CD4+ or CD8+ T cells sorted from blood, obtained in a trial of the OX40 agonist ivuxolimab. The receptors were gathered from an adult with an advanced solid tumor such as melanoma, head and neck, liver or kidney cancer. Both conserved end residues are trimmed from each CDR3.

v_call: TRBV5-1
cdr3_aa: ASSLTAGTVSYEQY

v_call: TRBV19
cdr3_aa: ASSTGLSYEQY

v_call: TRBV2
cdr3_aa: ASGQQRGPNNEQF

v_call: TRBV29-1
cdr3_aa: SVDSYNEQF

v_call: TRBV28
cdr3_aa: ASSLDGPNYGYT

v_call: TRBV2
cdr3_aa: ASSDYRGDQPQH

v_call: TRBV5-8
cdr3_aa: ASSLQGLGNEKLF

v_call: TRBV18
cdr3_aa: ASSLEAARGEKLF

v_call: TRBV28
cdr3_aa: ASTNPIQGAGGYT

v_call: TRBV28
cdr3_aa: ASSRWAGGETQY

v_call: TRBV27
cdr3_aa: ASSLGRSPPYEQY

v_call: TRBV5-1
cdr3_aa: ASSPQSTNEKLF

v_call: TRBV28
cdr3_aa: ASRLPDRANSPLH

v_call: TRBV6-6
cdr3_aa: ASSYSDRNYGYT

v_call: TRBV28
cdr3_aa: ASWWGNQPQH

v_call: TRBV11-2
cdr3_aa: ASRRMGQGRID

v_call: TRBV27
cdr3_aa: ASSTDSSYNSPLH

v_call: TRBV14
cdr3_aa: ASSQIFNPGRYEQY

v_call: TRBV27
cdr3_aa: ASNNYRGLGEAF

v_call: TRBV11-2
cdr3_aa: ASSLQTWGSIQY

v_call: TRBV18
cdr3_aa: ASSPGSGARGQPQH

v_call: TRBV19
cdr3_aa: ASSSRGRNLGETQY

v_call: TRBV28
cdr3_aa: ASSPHLGEHHQPQH

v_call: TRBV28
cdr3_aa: ASSLFGTGTYEQY

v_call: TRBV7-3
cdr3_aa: ASSQQGGGQETQY

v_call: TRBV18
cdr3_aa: ASSPAALVGETQY

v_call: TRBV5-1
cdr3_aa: ASNYAAGTANYGYT

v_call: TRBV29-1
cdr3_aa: SVTVGGVNEKLF

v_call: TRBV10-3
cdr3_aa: AISESGLAEETQY

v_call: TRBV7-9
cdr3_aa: ASTSSLYEQY

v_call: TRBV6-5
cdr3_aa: ASSYSKGWSPSEQY

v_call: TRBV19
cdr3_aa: ASSPGLVQPQH

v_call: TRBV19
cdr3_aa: ASRDRGLEQY

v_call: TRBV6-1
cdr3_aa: ASIETGNAYEQY

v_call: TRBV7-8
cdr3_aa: ASSLRPGWNSNQPQH

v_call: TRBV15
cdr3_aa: ATRMAGTSGPYEQY

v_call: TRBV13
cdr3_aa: ASSSDRLSYEQY

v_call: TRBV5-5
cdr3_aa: ASRQAQGGSNEKLF

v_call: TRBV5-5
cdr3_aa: ASSFSLAGGPYEQY

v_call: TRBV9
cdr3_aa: ASSKTGLAKNIQY

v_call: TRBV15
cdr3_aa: ATSRARQRNTEAF

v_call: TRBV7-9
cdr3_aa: ASSLEQGRQA

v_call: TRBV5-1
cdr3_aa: ASSLVGNMNGYT

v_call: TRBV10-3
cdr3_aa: AISGPEKEQY

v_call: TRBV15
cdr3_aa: ATSTDRVYEQY

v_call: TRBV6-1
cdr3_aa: ASSESSSPYEQY

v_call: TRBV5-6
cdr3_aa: ASSSQGGGGETQY